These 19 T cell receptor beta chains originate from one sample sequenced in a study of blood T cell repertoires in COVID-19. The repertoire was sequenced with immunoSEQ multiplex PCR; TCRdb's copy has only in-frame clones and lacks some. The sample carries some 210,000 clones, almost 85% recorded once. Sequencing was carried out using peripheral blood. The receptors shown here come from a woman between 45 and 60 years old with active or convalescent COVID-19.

CDR3 nucleotide sequence: TGTGCCAGCAGCTTGGACCCTAGCGGGTACTCCGGGGAGCTGTTTTTT. As protein: CASSLDPSGYSGELFF. This sequence joins TRBV5-4 and TRBJ2-2, with 8 bases matching TRBD2. Germline-derived CDR1 and CDR2 are SGHNT and YYREEE (reference sequence). J gave up 6 bases and V 0 bases, and 7 bases lay outside the gene matches. The CDR3 sequence is 16 residues long.

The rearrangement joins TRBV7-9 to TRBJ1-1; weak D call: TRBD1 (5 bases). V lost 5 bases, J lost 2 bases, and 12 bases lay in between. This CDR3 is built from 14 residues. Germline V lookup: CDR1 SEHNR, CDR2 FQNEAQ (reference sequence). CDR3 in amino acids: CASSPRGGNTEAFF. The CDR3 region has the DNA TGTGCCAGCAGCCCTCGGGGGGGTAACACTGAAGCTTTCTTT.

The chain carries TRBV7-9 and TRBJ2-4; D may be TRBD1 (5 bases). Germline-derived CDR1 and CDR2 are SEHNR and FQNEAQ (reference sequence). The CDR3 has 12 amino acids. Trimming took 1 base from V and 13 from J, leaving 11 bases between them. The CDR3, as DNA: TGTGCCAGCAGCTTAGTGGCGACAGAGCAGTACTTC. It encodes CASSLVATEQYF.

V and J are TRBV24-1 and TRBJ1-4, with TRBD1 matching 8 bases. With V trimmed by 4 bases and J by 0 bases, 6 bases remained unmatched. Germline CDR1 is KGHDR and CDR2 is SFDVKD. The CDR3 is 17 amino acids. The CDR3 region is CATSDPGQGTTNEKLFF. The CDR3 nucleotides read TGTGCCACCAGTGACCCCGGACAGGGAACAACTAATGAAAAACTGTTTTTT.

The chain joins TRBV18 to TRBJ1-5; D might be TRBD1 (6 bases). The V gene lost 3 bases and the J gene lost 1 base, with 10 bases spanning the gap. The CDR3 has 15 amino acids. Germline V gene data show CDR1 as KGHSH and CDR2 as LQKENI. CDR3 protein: CASSPGGPSNQPQHF. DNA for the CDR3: TGTGCCAGCTCACCCGGGGGGCCGAGCAATCAGCCCCAGCATTTT. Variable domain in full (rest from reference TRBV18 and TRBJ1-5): NAGVMQNPRHLVRRRGQEARLRCSPMKGHSHVYWYRQLPEEGLKFMVYLQKENIIDESGMPKERFSAEFPKEGPSILRIQQVVRGDSAAYFCASSPGGPSNQPQHFGDGTRLSIL.

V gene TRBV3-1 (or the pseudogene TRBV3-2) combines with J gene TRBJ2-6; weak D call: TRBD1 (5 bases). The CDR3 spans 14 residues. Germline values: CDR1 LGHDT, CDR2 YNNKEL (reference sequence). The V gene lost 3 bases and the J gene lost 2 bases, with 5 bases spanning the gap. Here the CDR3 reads CASSHRAGANVLTF. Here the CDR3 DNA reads TGTGCCAGCAGCCACAGGGCTGGGGCCAACGTCCTGACTTTC.

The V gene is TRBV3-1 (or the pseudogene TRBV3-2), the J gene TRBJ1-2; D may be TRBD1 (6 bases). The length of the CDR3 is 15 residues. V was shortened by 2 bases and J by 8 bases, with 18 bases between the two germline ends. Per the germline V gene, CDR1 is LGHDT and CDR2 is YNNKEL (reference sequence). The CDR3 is CASSQQYSGTQGYTF. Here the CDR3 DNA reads TGTGCCAGCAGCCAACAATACTCCGGGACACAAGGCTACACCTTC.

This CDR3 is CAISRDRGLTEAFF. CDR3 nucleotide sequence: TGTGCCATCAGTAGGGACAGGGGGCTAACTGAAGCTTTCTTT. This rearrangement joins TRBV10-3 to TRBJ1-1; TRBD1 agrees at 12 bases. Germline V lookup: CDR1 ENHRY, CDR2 SYGVKD. This CDR3 comprises 14 residues. J gave up 5 bases and V 5 bases, and 3 bases lay outside the gene matches.

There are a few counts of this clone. DNA of the CDR3: TGTGCCAGCAGCTTCACGACTAGCGGGATCACCGGGGAGCTGTTTTTT. As protein: CASSFTTSGITGELFF. The chain carries TRBV5-5 and TRBJ2-2; TRBD2 matches at 11 bases. V was clipped by 2 bases and J by 4 bases; unmatched bases: 4. In germline, CDR1 is SGHKS, CDR2 YYEKEE (reference sequence). CDR3 length: 16 residues.

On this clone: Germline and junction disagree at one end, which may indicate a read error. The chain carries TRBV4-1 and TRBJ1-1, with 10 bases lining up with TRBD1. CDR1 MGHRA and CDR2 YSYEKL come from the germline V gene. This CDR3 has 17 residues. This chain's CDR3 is CASSPSTGGDLKTEAFF. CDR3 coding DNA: TGCGCCAGCAGCCCCTCGACAGGGGGCGACCTGAAGACTGAAGCTTTCTTT.

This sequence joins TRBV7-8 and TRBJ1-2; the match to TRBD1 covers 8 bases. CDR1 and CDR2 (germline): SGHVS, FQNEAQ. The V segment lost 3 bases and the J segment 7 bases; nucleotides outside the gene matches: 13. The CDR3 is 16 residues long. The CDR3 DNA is TGTGCCAGCAGCTTGCCGACAGGGGTAGCGGCGGGTGGCTACACCTTC. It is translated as CASSLPTGVAAGGYTF.

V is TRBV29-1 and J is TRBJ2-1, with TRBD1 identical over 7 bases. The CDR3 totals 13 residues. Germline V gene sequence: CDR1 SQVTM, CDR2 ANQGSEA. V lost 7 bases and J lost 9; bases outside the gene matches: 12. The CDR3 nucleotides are TGCAGCGCTGGGGCGACAGGGAAGGGTGAGCAGTTCTTC. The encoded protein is CSAGATGKGEQFF.

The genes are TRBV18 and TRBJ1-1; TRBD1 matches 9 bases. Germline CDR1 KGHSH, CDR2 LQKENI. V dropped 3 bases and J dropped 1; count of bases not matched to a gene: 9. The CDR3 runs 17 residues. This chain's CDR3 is CASSPSGTGRRNTEAFF. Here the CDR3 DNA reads TGTGCCAGCTCACCTTCCGGGACAGGGAGGAGGAACACTGAAGCTTTCTTT.

CDR3 protein: CASSYSQGARAEAFF. CDR3 DNA sequence: TGTGCCAGCAGTTACTCACAGGGGGCGCGTGCTGAAGCTTTCTTT. The chain has TRBV6-5 and TRBJ1-1; 9 bases agree with TRBD1. CDR3 length: 15 amino acids. Germline V CDR1 and CDR2: MNHEY, SVGAGI. Trimming cost V 0 bases and J 6 bases; bases outside gene matches: 5.

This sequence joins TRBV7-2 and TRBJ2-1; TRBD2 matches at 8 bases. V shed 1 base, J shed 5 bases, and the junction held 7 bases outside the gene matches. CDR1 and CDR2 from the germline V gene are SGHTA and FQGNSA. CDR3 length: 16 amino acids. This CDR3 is CASSLVWLAGDNEQFF. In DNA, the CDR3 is TGTGCCAGCAGCTTAGTGTGGCTAGCGGGTGACAATGAGCAGTTCTTC.

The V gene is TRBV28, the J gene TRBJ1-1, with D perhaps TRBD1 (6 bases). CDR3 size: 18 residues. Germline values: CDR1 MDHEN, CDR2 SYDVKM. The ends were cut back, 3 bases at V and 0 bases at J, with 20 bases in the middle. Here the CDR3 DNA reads TGTGCCAGCAGTTTCCCTAGACAGGTCATGACTATGAACACTGAAGCTTTCTTT. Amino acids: CASSFPRQVMTMNTEAFF.

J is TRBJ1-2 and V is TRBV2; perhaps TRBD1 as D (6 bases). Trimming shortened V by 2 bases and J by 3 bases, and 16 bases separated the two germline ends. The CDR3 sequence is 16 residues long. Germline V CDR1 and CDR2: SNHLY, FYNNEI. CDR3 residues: CASSESPQGSYYGYTF. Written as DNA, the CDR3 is TGTGCCAGCAGTGAAAGCCCGCAGGGGAGTTACTATGGCTACACCTTC.

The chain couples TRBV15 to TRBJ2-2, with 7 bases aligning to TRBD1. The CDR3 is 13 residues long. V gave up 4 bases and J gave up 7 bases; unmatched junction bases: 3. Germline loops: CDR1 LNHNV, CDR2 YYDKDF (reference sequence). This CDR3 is CATSMDRHGELFF. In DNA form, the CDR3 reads TGTGCCACCAGCATGGACAGGCACGGGGAGCTGTTTTTT.

The CDR3, as DNA: TGTGCCAGCAGCCACGACAGGGCTGGGGCCAACGTCCTGACTTTC. This codes for CASSHDRAGANVLTF. The genes are TRBV3-1 (or the pseudogene TRBV3-2) and TRBJ2-6; 7 positions match TRBD1. This CDR3 is 15 amino acids long. V gave up 3 bases and J gave up 2 bases; unmatched junction bases: 1. Germline V gene lookup returns CDR1 LGHDT and CDR2 YNNKEL (reference sequence).